A selection of T cell receptor beta chains follows, all from one sample in a study of preoperative IRX-2 immunotherapy in early breast cancer. Sequencing used immunoSEQ multiplex PCR; TCRdb keeps in-frame clones, though not all of them. The sample consists of about 23,000 clones, around 96% of them appearing once. Specimen: tumor tissue, collected after IRX-2 immunotherapy. The receptors shown here come from a human donor with breast cancer. Both conserved end residues are part of each CDR3. The D gene is left open where the match is weak. A clone size is listed for some rows: how often the clone was seen (once, few, many), or a class if it is expanded.

DNA: TGTGCCAGCTCCTCAGACAGACACCGCTCTGGGGCCAACGTCCTGACTTTC
CDR3: CASSSDRHRSGANVLTF
V: TRBV18
size: -
J: TRBJ2-6
D: -

DNA: TGTGCCATCCGCACCGGGCCCGGTGGTACAGATACGCAGTATTTT
CDR3: CAIRTGPGGTDTQYF
V: TRBV10-3
size: -
J: TRBJ2-3
D: -

DNA: TGCAGCGTTTTAGCGGAGAGCTCCTACAATGAGCAGTTCTTC
CDR3: CSVLAESSYNEQFF
V: TRBV29-1
size: -
J: TRBJ2-1
D: -

DNA: TGTGCCAGCAGCGTAGCGCAGGGGAGCTATGGCTACACCTTC
CDR3: CASSVAQGSYGYTF
V: TRBV9
size: -
J: TRBJ1-2
D: -

DNA: TGCGCCAGCAGCTTTAGACAGGGGGGGAATGAGCAGTTCTTC
CDR3: CASSFRQGGNEQFF
V: TRBV5-1
size: -
J: TRBJ2-1
D: TRBD1

DNA: TGTGCCAGCAGTGGGGTGGGGGGAACGGGGCAAGAGACCCAGTACTTC
CDR3: CASSGVGGTGQETQYF
V: TRBV5-5
size: once
J: TRBJ2-5
D: -

DNA: TGTGCCAGCAGTTTCATAAGGGGAGGCTACAATGAGCAGTTCTTC
CDR3: CASSFIRGGYNEQFF
V: TRBV28
size: -
J: TRBJ2-1
D: -

DNA: TGTGCCAGCAGTGGACAGGGGAATGTTAACTATGGCTACACCTTC
CDR3: CASSGQGNVNYGYTF
V: TRBV2
size: -
J: TRBJ1-2
D: TRBD1

DNA: TGTGCCAGCAGCCCTCTTGGGTTTGAAGCTTTCTTT
CDR3: CASSPLGFEAFF
V: TRBV9
size: -
J: TRBJ1-1
D: -

DNA: TGCAGCGTTGACCGGCCTCCGGGGGATGAGCAGTTCTTC
CDR3: CSVDRPPGDEQFF
V: TRBV29-1
size: -
J: TRBJ2-1
D: -

DNA: TGTGCCAGCAGCCCCGCAAGGGAGGGGTCCTACAATGAGCAGTTCTTC
CDR3: CASSPAREGSYNEQFF
V: TRBV11-2
size: -
J: TRBJ2-1
D: TRBD2

DNA: TGTGCCAGCAGCTTAGCCAGGTCACCCCTCCACTTT
CDR3: CASSLARSPLHF
V: TRBV7-2
size: -
J: TRBJ1-6
D: -

DNA: TGCGCCAGCAGCTCGGATGGGGCAGGGGGCCTGGATAGCAATCAGCCCCAGCATTTT
CDR3: CASSSDGAGGLDSNQPQHF
V: TRBV4-1
size: -
J: TRBJ1-5
D: TRBD1

DNA: TGTGCCAGCAGTAAAGCGGGAGGGCCGGGCACCGGGGAGCTGTTTTTT
CDR3: CASSKAGGPGTGELFF
V: TRBV27
size: -
J: TRBJ2-2
D: TRBD2

DNA: TGTGCCAGCAGTTCCCGGACCGGCACAGATACGCAGTATTTT
CDR3: CASSSRTGTDTQYF
V: TRBV7-3
size: -
J: TRBJ2-3
D: -

DNA: TGTGCCAGCAGCCCCCGGACAGGGGGCGAGCAGTTCTTC
CDR3: CASSPRTGGEQFF
V: TRBV5-6
size: -
J: TRBJ2-1
D: TRBD1

DNA: TGTGCCAGCAGCTTAGAGGACCGGAGGAACTATGGCTACACCTTC
CDR3: CASSLEDRRNYGYTF
V: TRBV7-9
size: -
J: TRBJ1-2
D: -

DNA: TGTGCCAGCAGCCTATCCTACGAGCAGTACTTC
CDR3: CASSLSYEQYF
V: TRBV7-9
size: -
J: TRBJ2-7
D: -

DNA: TGCAGTGCTAGGAGGGGGGATGAGCAGTACTTC
CDR3: CSARRGDEQYF
V: TRBV20-1
size: -
J: TRBJ2-7
D: -

DNA: TGTGCCAGCAGCTTACTTGGGGGTGAGCAGTTCTTC
CDR3: CASSLLGGEQFF
V: TRBV7-3
size: -
J: TRBJ2-1
D: -

DNA: TGTGCCAGCAGCCAGTCTCAGTACACTGAAGCTTTCTTT
CDR3: CASSQSQYTEAFF
V: TRBV7-6
size: -
J: TRBJ1-1
D: -

DNA: TGTGCCAGCAGCTTGGGGGGAGTGGAACCAGATACGCAGTATTTT
CDR3: CASSLGGVEPDTQYF
V: TRBV5-8
size: -
J: TRBJ2-3
D: -

DNA: TGTGCCAGTAGTACGGCGGACAGTTCTAACTATGGCTACACCTTC
CDR3: CASSTADSSNYGYTF
V: TRBV19
size: -
J: TRBJ1-2
D: -

DNA: TGTGCCAGCAGCCCAGGACTAGCGGAGACAGATACGCAGTATTTT
CDR3: CASSPGLAETDTQYF
V: TRBV7-2
size: -
J: TRBJ2-3
D: TRBD2

DNA: TGTGCCAGCAGCCCGACAAACCAGAGATACAATGAGCAGTTCTTC
CDR3: CASSPTNQRYNEQFF
V: TRBV6-6
size: -
J: TRBJ2-1
D: -

DNA: TGTGCCAGCAGCCCTGGACTAGCGGGAAACAATGAGCAGTTCTTC
CDR3: CASSPGLAGNNEQFF
V: TRBV7-6
size: -
J: TRBJ2-1
D: TRBD2

DNA: TGTGCCAGCAGCCCAAATGGGGGACAGTTCTATGGCTACACCTTC
CDR3: CASSPNGGQFYGYTF
V: TRBV7-2
size: -
J: TRBJ1-2
D: TRBD1

DNA: TGTGCCATCAGTGATTATCTTGGGTACACTGAAGCTTTCTTT
CDR3: CAISDYLGYTEAFF
V: TRBV10-3
size: -
J: TRBJ1-1
D: -

DNA: TGTGCCAGCAGTAGACAGGGGAGCACTGAAGCTTTCTTT
CDR3: CASSRQGSTEAFF
V: TRBV6-1
size: -
J: TRBJ1-1
D: TRBD1

DNA: TGCAGCTTAGAGAGGGGAAACACCATATATTTT
CDR3: CSLERGNTIYF
V: TRBV20-1
size: -
J: TRBJ1-3
D: -

DNA: TGTGCCAGCAGTTACGGGATCGGGACAGGGCAGTTCTTC
CDR3: CASSYGIGTGQFF
V: TRBV6-5
size: once
J: TRBJ2-1
D: TRBD1

DNA: TGTGCCACCGGGGCGCGAGAGGGAACCTACGAGCAGTACTTC
CDR3: CATGAREGTYEQYF
V: TRBV25-1
size: -
J: TRBJ2-7
D: -

DNA: TGCGCCAGCAGCTTTCTAAGCGGGGGGGCCGCCTACTACGAGCAGTACTTC
CDR3: CASSFLSGGAAYYEQYF
V: TRBV5-1
size: -
J: TRBJ2-7
D: TRBD2

DNA: TGTGCCAGCAGCGGGACTAGCGGGAGTCTAGATACGCAGTATTTT
CDR3: CASSGTSGSLDTQYF
V: TRBV7-9
size: -
J: TRBJ2-3
D: TRBD2

DNA: TGTGCCAGCAGCCAACAGAGACAGGGCTTCTCCTACAATGAGCAGTTCTTC
CDR3: CASSQQRQGFSYNEQFF
V: TRBV11-3
size: -
J: TRBJ2-1
D: TRBD1

DNA: TGTGCCAGCAGCTCCGGGACTAGCGGGAACACAGATACGCAGTATTTT
CDR3: CASSSGTSGNTDTQYF
V: TRBV12-1
size: -
J: TRBJ2-3
D: -

DNA: TGTGCCAGCAGCTTAGCGGCAGTGAACGAGCAGTACTTC
CDR3: CASSLAAVNEQYF
V: TRBV11-2
size: -
J: TRBJ2-7
D: -

DNA: TGTGCCAGCAGCCCAGCGGGCGGGGGGGCAGATACGCAGTATTTT
CDR3: CASSPAGGGADTQYF
V: TRBV7-3
size: -
J: TRBJ2-3
D: TRBD2

DNA: TGTGCCAGCAGCTTAGACGCCAGGGGGTTGGACTATGGCTACACCTTC
CDR3: CASSLDARGLDYGYTF
V: TRBV7-2
size: -
J: TRBJ1-2
D: TRBD1

DNA: TGTGCCAGCTCACCTTGGGCCGTGCAGAATGGCTACACCTTC
CDR3: CASSPWAVQNGYTF
V: TRBV18
size: once
J: TRBJ1-2
D: -

DNA: TGCAGTGCTAGATTCAACTATGGCTACACCTTC
CDR3: CSARFNYGYTF
V: TRBV20-1
size: -
J: TRBJ1-2
D: -

DNA: TGTGCCAGCATTTCAGGGACAGATTACAATGAGCAGTTCTTC
CDR3: CASISGTDYNEQFF
V: TRBV5-6
size: -
J: TRBJ2-1
D: TRBD1